This T cell receptor beta chain was documented in a study of T cell changes during pregnancy in multiple sclerosis. Profiling relied on immunoSEQ multiplex PCR, and the TCRdb table lists in-frame clones only, not all of them. The sample holds some 67,000 clones; approximately 90% are singletons and the top ten take more than 1.1%. The CDR3 length is 15 residues. Germline V gives CDR1 LNHDA, CDR2 SQIVND (reference sequence). V lost 3 bases, J lost 4 bases, and 5 bases stayed unmatched. This chain uses TRBV19 with TRBJ2-2; 7 bases line up with TRBD1. This receptor was identified in a female donor with multiple sclerosis, enrolled in a pregnancy study. Sequenced here: peripheral blood, sampled after pregnancy. The CDR3 nucleotides read TGTGCCAGTAGTATCCCGGGACAGTTCACCGGGGAGCTGTTTTTT. Its protein product is CASSIPGQFTGELFF.